This T cell receptor beta chain originates from a study of T-cell memory formation after mild COVID-19. TCRdb reprocessed the 5' RACE reads with MiXCR, giving one entry per CDR3 protein. The sample records around 320,000 distinct CDR3 sequences, roughly a fifth being singletons. Whole-study findings and limits: Contracting CD8+ clones were enriched in EMRA, CD4+ mainly in CM and EM.

The J segment lost 4 bases and the V segment lost 2 bases, leaving 3 bases of the junction unmatched. Germline V gene lookup returns CDR1 SGHRS and CDR2 YFSETQ. The CDR3 consists of 14 residues. This clonotype showed up many times. Its antigen is as yet unknown. Specimen: PBMCs or a T cell subset sorted from them (not recorded which). This sequence was found in a man younger than 35 who had mild COVID-19 (a few samples of this study predate the infection). Cell type and time point are not known. This chain joins TRBV5-1 and TRBJ2-3, with 8 bases aligning to TRBD1. CDR3 sequence reads: CASSLGTGSDTQYF. Written as DNA, the CDR3 is TGCGCCAGCAGCTTAGGGACAGGCTCAGATACGCAGTATTTT.